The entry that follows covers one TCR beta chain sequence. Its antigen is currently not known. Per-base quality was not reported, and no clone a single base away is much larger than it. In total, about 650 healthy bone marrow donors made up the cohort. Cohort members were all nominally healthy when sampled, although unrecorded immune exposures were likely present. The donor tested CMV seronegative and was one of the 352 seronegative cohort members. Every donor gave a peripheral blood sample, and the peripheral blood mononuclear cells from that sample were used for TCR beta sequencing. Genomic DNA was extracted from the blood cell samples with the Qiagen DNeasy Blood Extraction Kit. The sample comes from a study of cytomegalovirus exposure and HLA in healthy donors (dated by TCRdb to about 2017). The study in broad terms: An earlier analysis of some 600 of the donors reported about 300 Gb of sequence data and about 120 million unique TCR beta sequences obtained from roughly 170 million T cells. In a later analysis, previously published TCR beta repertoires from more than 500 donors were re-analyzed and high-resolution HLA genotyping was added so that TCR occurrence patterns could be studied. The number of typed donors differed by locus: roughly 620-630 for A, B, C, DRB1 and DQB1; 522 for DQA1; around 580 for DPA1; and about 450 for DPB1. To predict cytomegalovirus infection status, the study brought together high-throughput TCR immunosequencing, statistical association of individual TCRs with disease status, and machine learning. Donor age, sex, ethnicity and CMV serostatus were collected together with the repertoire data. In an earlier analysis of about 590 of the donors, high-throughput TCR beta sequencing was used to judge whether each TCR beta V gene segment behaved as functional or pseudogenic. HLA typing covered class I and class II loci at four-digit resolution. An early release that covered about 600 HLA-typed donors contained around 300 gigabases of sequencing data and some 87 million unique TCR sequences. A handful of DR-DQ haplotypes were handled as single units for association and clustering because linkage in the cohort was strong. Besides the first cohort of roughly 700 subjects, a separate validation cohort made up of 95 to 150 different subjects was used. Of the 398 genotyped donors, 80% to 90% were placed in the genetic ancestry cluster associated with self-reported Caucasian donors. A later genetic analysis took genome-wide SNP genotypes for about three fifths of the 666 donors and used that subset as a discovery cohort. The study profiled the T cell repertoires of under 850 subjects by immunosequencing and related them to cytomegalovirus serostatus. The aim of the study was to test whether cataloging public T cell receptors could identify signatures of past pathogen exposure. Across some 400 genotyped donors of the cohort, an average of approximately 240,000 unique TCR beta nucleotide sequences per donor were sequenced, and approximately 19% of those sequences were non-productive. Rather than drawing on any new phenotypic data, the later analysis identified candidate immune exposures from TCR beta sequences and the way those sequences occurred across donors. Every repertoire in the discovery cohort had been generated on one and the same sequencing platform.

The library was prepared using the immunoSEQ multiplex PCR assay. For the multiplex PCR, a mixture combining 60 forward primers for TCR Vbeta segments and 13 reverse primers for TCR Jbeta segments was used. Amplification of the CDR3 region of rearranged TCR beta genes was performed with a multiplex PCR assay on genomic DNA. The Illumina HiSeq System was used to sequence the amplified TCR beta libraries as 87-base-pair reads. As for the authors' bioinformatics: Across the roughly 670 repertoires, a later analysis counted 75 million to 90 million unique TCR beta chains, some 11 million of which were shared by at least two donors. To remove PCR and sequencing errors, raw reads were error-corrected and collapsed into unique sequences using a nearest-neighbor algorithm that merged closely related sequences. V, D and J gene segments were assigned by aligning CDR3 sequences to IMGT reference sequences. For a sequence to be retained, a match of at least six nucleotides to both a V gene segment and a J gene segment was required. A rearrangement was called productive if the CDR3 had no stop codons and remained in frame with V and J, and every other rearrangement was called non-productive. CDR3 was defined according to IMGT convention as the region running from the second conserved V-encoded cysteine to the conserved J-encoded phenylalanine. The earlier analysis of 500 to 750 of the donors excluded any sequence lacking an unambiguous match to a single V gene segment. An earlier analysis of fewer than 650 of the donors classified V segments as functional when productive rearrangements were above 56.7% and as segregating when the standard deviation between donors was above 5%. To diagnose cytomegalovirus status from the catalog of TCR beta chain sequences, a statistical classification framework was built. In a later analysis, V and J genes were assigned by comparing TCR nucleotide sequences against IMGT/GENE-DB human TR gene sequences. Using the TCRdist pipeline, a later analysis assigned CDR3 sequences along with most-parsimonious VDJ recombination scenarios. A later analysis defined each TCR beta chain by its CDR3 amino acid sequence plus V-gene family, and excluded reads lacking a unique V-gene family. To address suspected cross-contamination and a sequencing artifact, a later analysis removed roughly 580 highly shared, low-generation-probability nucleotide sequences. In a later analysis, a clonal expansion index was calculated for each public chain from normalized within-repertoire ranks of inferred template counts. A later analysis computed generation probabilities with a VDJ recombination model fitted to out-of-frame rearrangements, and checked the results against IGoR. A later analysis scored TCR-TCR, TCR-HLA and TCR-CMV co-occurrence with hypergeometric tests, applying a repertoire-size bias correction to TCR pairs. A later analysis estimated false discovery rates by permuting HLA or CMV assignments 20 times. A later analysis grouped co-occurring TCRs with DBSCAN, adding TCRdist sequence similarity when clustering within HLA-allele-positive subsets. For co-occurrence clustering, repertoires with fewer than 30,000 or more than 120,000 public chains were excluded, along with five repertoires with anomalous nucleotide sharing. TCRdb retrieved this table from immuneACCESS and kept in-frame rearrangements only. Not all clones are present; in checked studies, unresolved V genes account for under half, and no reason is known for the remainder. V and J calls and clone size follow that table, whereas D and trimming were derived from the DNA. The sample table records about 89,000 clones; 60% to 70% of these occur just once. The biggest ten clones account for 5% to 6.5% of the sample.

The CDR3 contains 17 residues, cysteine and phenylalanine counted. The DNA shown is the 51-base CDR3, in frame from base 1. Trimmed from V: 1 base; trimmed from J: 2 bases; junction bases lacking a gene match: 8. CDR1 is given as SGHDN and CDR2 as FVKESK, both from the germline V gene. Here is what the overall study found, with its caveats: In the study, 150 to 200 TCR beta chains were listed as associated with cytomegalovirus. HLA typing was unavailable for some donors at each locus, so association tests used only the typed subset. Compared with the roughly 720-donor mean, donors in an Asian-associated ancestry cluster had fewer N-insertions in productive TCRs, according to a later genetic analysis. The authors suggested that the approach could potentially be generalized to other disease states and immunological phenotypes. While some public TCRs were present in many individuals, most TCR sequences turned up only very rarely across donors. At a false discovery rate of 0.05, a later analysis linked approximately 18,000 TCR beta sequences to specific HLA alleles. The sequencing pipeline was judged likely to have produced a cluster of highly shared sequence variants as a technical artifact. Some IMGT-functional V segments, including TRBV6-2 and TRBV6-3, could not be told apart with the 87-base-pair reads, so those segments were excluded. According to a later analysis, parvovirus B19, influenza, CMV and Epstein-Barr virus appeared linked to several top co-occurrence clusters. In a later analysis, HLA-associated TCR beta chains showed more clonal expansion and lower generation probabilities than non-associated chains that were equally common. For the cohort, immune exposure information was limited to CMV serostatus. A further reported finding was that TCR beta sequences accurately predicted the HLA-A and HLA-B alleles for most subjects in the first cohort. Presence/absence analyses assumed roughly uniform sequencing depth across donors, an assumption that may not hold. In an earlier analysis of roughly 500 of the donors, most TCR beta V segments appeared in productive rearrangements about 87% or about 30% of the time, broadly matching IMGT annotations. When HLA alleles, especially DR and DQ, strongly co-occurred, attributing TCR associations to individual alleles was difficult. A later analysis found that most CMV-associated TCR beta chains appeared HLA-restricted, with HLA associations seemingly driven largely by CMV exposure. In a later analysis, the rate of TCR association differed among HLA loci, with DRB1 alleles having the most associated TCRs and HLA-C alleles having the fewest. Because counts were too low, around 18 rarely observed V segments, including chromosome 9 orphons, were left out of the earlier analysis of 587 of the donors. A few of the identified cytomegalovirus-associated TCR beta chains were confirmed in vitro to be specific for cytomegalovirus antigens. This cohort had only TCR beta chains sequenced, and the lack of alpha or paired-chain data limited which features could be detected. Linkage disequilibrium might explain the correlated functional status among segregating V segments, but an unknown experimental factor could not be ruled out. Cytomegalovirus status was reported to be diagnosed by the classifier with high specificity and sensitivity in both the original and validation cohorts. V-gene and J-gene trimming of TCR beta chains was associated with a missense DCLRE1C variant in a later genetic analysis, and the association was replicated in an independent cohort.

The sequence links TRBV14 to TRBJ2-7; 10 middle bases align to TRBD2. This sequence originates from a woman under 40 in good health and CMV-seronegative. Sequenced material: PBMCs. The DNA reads TGTGCCAGCAGCCAAGTGGGTAGCGGGGGGCCGCCCTACGAGCAGTACTTC. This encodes CASSQVGSGGPPYEQYF.